A single sample is the source of the 26 T cell receptor beta chains below, sequenced in a study of T cells in Graves' hyperthyroidism and ophthalmopathy (dated by TCRdb to about 2019). Libraries were constructed by multiplex PCR. Sequenced on an Illumina HiSeq 2000. The TCR beta CDR3 regions were amplified from the RNA transcripts. The first round of RT-PCR for the TCR CDR3 was performed with the HTBI primer set and the Qiagen OneStep RT-PCR kit. TCRdb itself trimmed the public reads at Q25 with fastp, ran MiXCR and retained productive beta chains. For every CDR3 protein sequence, its rows merge into one entry that carries the most common genes and DNA. The sample yields about 520,000 distinct CDR3 sequences; less than 25% were counted once. The ten biggest clones cover 26% of the sample. Sequenced sample: blood. The source is a young man with Graves' hyperthyroidism.

The chain employs TRBV28 and TRBJ2-7, with TRBD1 identical over 8 bases. The CDR3 consists of 14 residues. V lost 6 bases to trimming and J lost 5 bases; unmatched junction nucleotides: 9. The germline V gene has CDR1 MDHEN and CDR2 SYDVKM. CDR3: CASRSSDRVHEQYF. The DNA for the CDR3 is TGTGCCAGCAGGAGCTCGGACAGGGTCCACGAGCAGTACTTC.

This clonotype was found many times. This chain joins TRBV12-3 or TRBV12-4 and TRBJ1-1, with a weak D call TRBD1 (6 bases). This CDR3 is built from 12 residues. V lost 7 bases and J lost 6, with 12 bases in between. CDR3 sequence: CASTPGGSEAFF. Here the CDR3 DNA reads TGTGCCAGCACCCCTGGGGGCTCTGAAGCTTTCTTT.

This chain joins TRBV6-5 and TRBJ1-2; D is unclear. Trimming removed 2 bases at V and 8 bases at J, with 12 bases between. The CDR3 covers 13 residues. Germline values: CDR1 MNHEY, CDR2 SVGAGI. CDR3 region: CASSYREDDGYTF. Here the CDR3 DNA reads TGTGCCAGCAGTTACAGGGAGGATGACGGCTACACCTTC.

There are many counts of this clonotype. The chain links TRBV2 to TRBJ2-7, with 12 bases that match TRBD2. With 6 bases clipped from V and 6 bases from J, the junction kept 9 bases outside the gene matches. CDR1 is SNHLY and CDR2 is FYNNEI in the germline V gene. The CDR3 is made up of 15 amino acids. This CDR3 is CASSLTSGGFGEQYF. In DNA form, the CDR3 reads TGTGCCAGCAGCCTGACTAGCGGGGGTTTCGGCGAGCAGTACTTC.

In this sample, this clonotype turned up many times. V and J are TRBV28 and TRBJ2-7; a weak D match, TRBD1 (6 bases). The V gene's germline CDR1 is MDHEN and CDR2 SYDVKM. V gave up 2 bases and J gave up 0 bases, with 17 bases separating them. The CDR3 covers 17 residues. This CDR3 reads CASSLGVGASSSYEQYF. The CDR3 coding sequence is TGTGCCAGCAGTTTAGGTGTGGGGGCCTCAAGCTCCTACGAGCAGTACTTC.

This clonotype was counted only a few times. The rearrangement joins TRBV29-1 to TRBJ1-5; D possibly corresponds to TRBD1 (6 bases). V lost 4 bases and J 5 bases, leaving 12 bases between the germline ends. The CDR3 runs 13 residues. Per the germline V gene, CDR1 is SQVTM and CDR2 is ANQGSEA. The DNA for the CDR3 is TGCAGCGTTGCGGGGGGGCTGGATCAGCCCCAGCATTTT. Translation: CSVAGGLDQPQHF.

This clonotype has ten or more counts. The V and J genes are TRBV6-5 and TRBJ2-7; D remains ambiguous. The CDR3 extends over 14 amino acids. Trimming shortened V by 4 bases and J by 0 bases, and 10 bases separated the two germline ends. CDR1 MNHEY and CDR2 SVGAGI come from the germline V gene. CDR3 coding DNA: TGTGCCAGCAGTTCAGTGGCGTCCTCCTACGAGCAGTACTTC. This encodes CASSSVASSYEQYF.

This clonotype was seen ten or more times. The chain joins TRBV19 to TRBJ1-2; no reliable D call. The germline V gene has CDR1 LNHDA and CDR2 SQIVND (reference sequence). V was clipped by 3 bases and J by 11 bases, with 16 bases between them. CDR3 size: 13 residues. CDR3 bases: TGTGCCAGTAGTATCGGATGGAGGTTGGTGTACACCTTC. Protein: CASSIGWRLVYTF.

This clonotype came up many times. The chain carries TRBV20-1 and TRBJ2-7; D perhaps matches TRBD1 (5 bases). Germline V gives CDR1 DFQATT, CDR2 SNEGSKA (reference sequence). V lost 0 bases and J lost 1, with 10 bases in between. This CDR3 has 14 residues. CDR3 protein: CSARDRPGSYEQYF. The CDR3 region has the DNA TGCAGTGCTAGAGATCGTCCAGGGTCCTACGAGCAGTACTTC.

This clonotype was recorded many times. The chain is built from TRBV29-1 and TRBJ2-2, with D uncertain. Germline V gene lookup returns CDR1 SQVTM and CDR2 ANQGSEA. This CDR3 is built from 13 residues. The germline V and J ends were trimmed by 4 bases and 4 bases, with 10 bases remaining between them. The CDR3 DNA sequence: TGCAGCGTTGGGGCCGGAAGCACCGGGGAGCTGTTTTTT. It translates to CSVGAGSTGELFF.

J is TRBJ2-7 and V is TRBV28, with unresolved D. The CDR3 has 11 amino acids. V was clipped by 7 bases and J by 2 bases, with 6 bases between them. Germline V gene data show CDR1 as MDHEN and CDR2 as SYDVKM. CDR3 in DNA: TGTGCCAGCATCCTAGCCTACGAGCAGTACTTC. The encoded protein is CASILAYEQYF.

This clonotype appeared a few times. The J gene is TRBJ1-1, the V gene TRBV7-9; no firm D call. Germline V gene lookup returns CDR1 SEHNR and CDR2 FQNEAQ (reference sequence). V dropped 4 bases and J dropped 6 bases, with 18 bases sitting between them. The CDR3 has 15 residues. The CDR3: CASSSSHRESAEAFF. CDR3 nucleotide sequence: TGTGCCAGCAGCTCGTCCCACCGGGAGAGCGCTGAAGCTTTCTTT.

This clonotype was seen many times. The chain recombines TRBV20-1 with TRBJ1-5; 7 nucleotides agree with TRBD1. Trimming cost V 8 bases and J 2 bases; bases outside gene matches: 3. Germline assignment: CDR1 DFQATT and CDR2 SNEGSKA (reference sequence). The CDR3 length is 12 residues. Here the CDR3 DNA reads TGCAGTACTGGACAGGGCAATCAGCCCCAGCATTTT. Its translation is CSTGQGNQPQHF.

With respect to this clonotype: Possible read error: a much larger clone is one base away. The genes are TRBV5-5 and TRBJ1-1, with D tentatively TRBD1 (6 bases). CDR1 and CDR2 from the germline V gene are SGHKS and YYEKEE (reference sequence). V lost 4 bases and J 1 base, leaving 14 bases between the germline ends. The CDR3 has 15 residues. As DNA, the CDR3 is TGTGCCAGCAGCGTTCGGCCAGGGGAGAACACTGAAGCTTTCTTT. It specifies CASSVRPGENTEAFF.

This clonotype was detected only a few times. The V call is TRBV11-2, the J call TRBJ2-7; D possibly matches TRBD1 or TRBD2 (5 bases each). Germline V CDR1 and CDR2: SGHAT, FQNNGV. V was pared by 4 bases and J by 0 bases, with 13 bases between. The CDR3 spans 15 residues. CDR3 sequence (DNA): TGTGCCAGCAGCTCCCTCGAGGGGAGCTCCTACGAGCAGTACTTC. Amino acid sequence: CASSSLEGSSYEQYF.

The DNA of the CDR3 is TGTGCCAGCAGCGTAGAAGGAGCGGGGAGTGTGGAGACCCAGTACTTC. As protein: CASSVEGAGSVETQYF. This chain joins TRBV9 and TRBJ2-5; 7 positions match TRBD2. CDR1 is SGDLS and CDR2 is YYNGEE in the germline V gene. The V and J ends lost 0 bases and 5 bases, in that order; junction bases with no gene match: 10. The CDR3 sequence is 16 residues long.

The V and J genes are TRBV6-1 and TRBJ2-7; no reliable D call. Trimming left V 7 bases short and J 5 bases short, with 9 bases between. In germline, CDR1 is MNHNS, CDR2 SASEGT. CDR3 length equals 11 residues. This chain's CDR3 is CASKQGNEQYF. In DNA form, the CDR3 reads TGTGCCAGCAAGCAAGGCAACGAGCAGTACTTC.

This clonotype has a count of ten or more. This chain uses TRBV28 with TRBJ2-7, with 8 bases lining up with TRBD2. V lost 6 bases, J lost 0 bases, and 10 bases stayed unmatched. This CDR3 is built from 16 residues. In germline, CDR1 is MDHEN, CDR2 SYDVKM. CDR3 residues: CASSRIAGRSSYEQYF. The CDR3 region has the DNA TGTGCCAGCAGCCGGATAGCGGGGCGGAGCTCCTACGAGCAGTACTTC. The whole variable domain, remainder taken from reference TRBV28 and TRBJ2-7, is DVKVTQSSRYLVKRTGEKVFLECVQDMDHENMFWYRQDPGLGLRLIYFSYDVKMKEKGDIPEGYSVSREKKERFSLILESASTNQTSMYLCASSRIAGRSSYEQYFGPGTRLTVT.

This clonotype was observed at least ten times. This chain joins TRBV12-3 or TRBV12-4 and TRBJ1-2, with 7 positions matching TRBD1. V lost 6 bases and J lost 2; bases outside the gene matches: 6. This CDR3 contains 14 residues. This chain's CDR3 is CASSGTATNYGYTF. Here the CDR3 DNA reads TGTGCCAGCAGCGGGACAGCAACAAACTATGGCTACACCTTC.

This clonotype was recorded at least ten times. The V and J genes are TRBV2 and TRBJ1-6, with 7 nucleotides matching TRBD1. The CDR3 runs 14 residues. Germline V lookup: CDR1 SNHLY, CDR2 FYNNEI. V lost 6 bases and J lost 7; bases outside the gene matches: 6. The CDR3 reads CASRWDSLNSPLHF. CDR3 in DNA: TGTGCCAGCAGATGGGACAGCCTCAATTCACCCCTCCACTTT.

This clonotype was found many times. This rearrangement joins TRBV12-3 or TRBV12-4 to TRBJ1-1; 8 bases agree with TRBD1. The V and J ends lost 7 bases and 1 base, in that order; junction bases with no gene match: 5. The CDR3 has 14 residues. The CDR3 region has the DNA TGTGCCAGCACCATGGACAGGGAGAACACTGAAGCTTTCTTT. Its protein is CASTMDRENTEAFF.

The J gene is TRBJ1-2, the V gene TRBV9; 7 bases align to TRBD1. The CDR3 sequence is 16 residues long. CDR1 and CDR2 (germline): SGDLS, YYNGEE. J gave up 0 bases and V 4 bases, and 9 bases lay outside the gene matches. Written as DNA, the CDR3 is TGTGCCAGCAGCCTTGACAGGGACCCAGCTAACTATGGCTACACCTTC. Amino acids: CASSLDRDPANYGYTF.

This clonotype was seen at least ten times. The J gene is TRBJ1-1, the V gene TRBV12-3 or TRBV12-4; no clear D. The V end was cut by 8 bases, the J end by 3 bases, with 7 bases between. The length of the CDR3 is 11 residues. In DNA form, the CDR3 reads TGTGCCAGCCTTAAGTACACTGAAGCTTTCTTT. Translation: CASLKYTEAFF.

This clonotype showed up many times. DNA for the CDR3: TGTGCCAGCAGCACAGGGGGCTTCTCTCAATCCGAGCAGTACTTC. Encoded protein: CASSTGGFSQSEQYF. V gene TRBV11-2 combines with J gene TRBJ2-7, with 9 bases aligning to TRBD1. Germline-derived CDR1 and CDR2 are SGHAT and FQNNGV. The CDR3 extends over 15 amino acids. J lost 6 bases, V lost 5 bases, and 11 bases had no gene match.

This clonotype was recorded at least ten times. The chain recombines TRBV20-1 with TRBJ1-1; the D is unclear. CDR1 is DFQATT, CDR2 SNEGSKA, per germline (reference sequence). V shed 3 bases and J shed 7 bases, with 12 bases lying between them. This CDR3 is 12 amino acids long. The CDR3 sequence: CSASEDPYEAFF. CDR3 nucleotides: TGCAGTGCTAGCGAGGACCCCTATGAAGCTTTCTTT.

As regards this clonotype: A read error is possible here, since a much larger clone lies one base away. Since no conserved phenylalanine or tryptophan closes the CDR3, a read error is the likely cause. V and J are TRBV12-5 and TRBJ1-2; D is ambiguous. This CDR3 spans 12 amino acids. Trimming left V 6 bases short and J 2 bases short, with 7 bases between. From germline, CDR1 is LGHNT and CDR2 FRNRAP. The CDR3 DNA follows: TGTGCTAGTGGCTACACCAACTATGGCTACACCCTC. This codes for CASGYTNYGYTL.